This T cell receptor beta chain originates from a study of cytomegalovirus exposure and HLA in healthy donors. Findings and limits, study-wide: Reportedly, cytomegalovirus status was diagnosed with high sensitivity and specificity. In an earlier analysis, most TCR beta V segments were productive about 87% or about 30% of the time.

Regarding this clone: Its target is unknown.

PCR primers comprised 60 Vbeta and 13 Jbeta primers. Source study methods: Among the unique TCR beta chains that a later analysis counted, about 79 million in all, roughly 11 million were shared. The table came from immunoSEQ multiplex PCR; TCRdb's copy has only in-frame clones and leaves some out. V and J calls and clone size are those listed in that table; D and trimming were worked out from the DNA. The data contain about 130,000 clones, 73% of them seen just once; the ten biggest clones take up about 4.5%. Germline V lookup: CDR1 MNHEY, CDR2 SMNVEV (reference sequence). CDR3 length equals 13 residues.

This receptor was taken from a man aged 55 to 69 in good health and CMV-seropositive. V is TRBV27 and J is TRBJ2-5; 7 bases match TRBD1. Sample: PBMCs. CDR3 bases: TGTGGAAGTAGACAGGGTCGGGATGGGACCCAGTACTTC. This encodes CGSRQGRDGTQYF.